The text below deals with one T cell receptor beta chain. Relative to the germline gene, one junction end is altered; a read error may explain this. Methods used by the authors: Amplification of reference gene primers provided the estimated nucleated cell counts. Measured with immunoSEQ multiplex PCR; TCRdb has only the in-frame clones, and not every one. The D gene and trimming were derived from the DNA, and the V and J assignments and clone size from that table. The sample yields about 4,900 clones, under 90% seen once. The data were taken from a study of blood T cell repertoires in COVID-19. The overall study: There were acute and convalescent COVID-19 samples, and they came from the United States, Italy and Spain.

The CDR3 has 12 amino acids. Per the germline V gene, CDR1 is SGHTA and CDR2 is FQGNSA. This sequence was found in a human donor in a cohort sampled during active COVID-19. The chain uses TRBV7-2 and TRBJ1-2; tentative D call: TRBD1 (6 bases). Material: peripheral blood. CDR3 residues: CASSLVRQGFSF. CDR3 coding DNA: TGTGCCAGCAGCTTAGTTCGGCAGGGGTTCAGCTTC.